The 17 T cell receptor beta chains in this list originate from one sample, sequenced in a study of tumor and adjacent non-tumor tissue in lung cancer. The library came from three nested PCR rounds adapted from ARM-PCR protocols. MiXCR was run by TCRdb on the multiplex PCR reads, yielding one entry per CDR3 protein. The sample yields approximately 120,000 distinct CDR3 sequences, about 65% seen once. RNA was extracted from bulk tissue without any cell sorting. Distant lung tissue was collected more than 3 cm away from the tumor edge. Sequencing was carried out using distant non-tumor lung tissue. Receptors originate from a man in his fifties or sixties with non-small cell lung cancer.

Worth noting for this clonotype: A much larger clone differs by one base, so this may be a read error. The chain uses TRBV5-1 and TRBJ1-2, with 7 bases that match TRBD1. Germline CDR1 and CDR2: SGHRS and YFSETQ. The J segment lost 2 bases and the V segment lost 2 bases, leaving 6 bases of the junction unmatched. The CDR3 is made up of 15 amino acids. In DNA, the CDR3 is TGCGCCAGCAGCTTTAGGGACAGTAACAACTATGGCTACACCTTC. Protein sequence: CASSFRDSNNYGYTF.

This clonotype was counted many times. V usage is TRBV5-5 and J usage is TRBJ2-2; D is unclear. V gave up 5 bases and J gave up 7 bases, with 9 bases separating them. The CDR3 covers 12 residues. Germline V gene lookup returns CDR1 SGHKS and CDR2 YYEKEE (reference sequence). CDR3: CASSMYGGELFF. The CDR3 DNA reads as TGTGCCAGCAGTATGTATGGCGGGGAGCTGTTTTTT. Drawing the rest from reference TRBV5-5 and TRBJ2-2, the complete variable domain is DAGVTQSPTHLIKTRGQQVTLRCSPISGHKSVSWYQQVLGQGPQFIFQYYEKEERGRGNFPDRFSARQFPNYSSELNVNALLLGDSALYLCASSMYGGELFFGEGSRLTVL.

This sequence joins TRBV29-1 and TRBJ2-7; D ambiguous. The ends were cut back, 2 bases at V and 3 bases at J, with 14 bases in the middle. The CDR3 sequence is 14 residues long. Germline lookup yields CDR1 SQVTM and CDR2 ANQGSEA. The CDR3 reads CSVELRAEFYEQYF. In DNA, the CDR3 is TGCAGCGTTGAACTAAGGGCAGAGTTCTACGAGCAGTACTTC.

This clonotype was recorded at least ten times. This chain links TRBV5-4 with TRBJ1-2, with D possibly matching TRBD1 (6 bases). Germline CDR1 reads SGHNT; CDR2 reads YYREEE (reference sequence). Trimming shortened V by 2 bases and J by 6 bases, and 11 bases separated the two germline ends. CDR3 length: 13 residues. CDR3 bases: TGTGCCAGCAGCTTTAGTACAGGGAATGGCTACACCTTC. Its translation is CASSFSTGNGYTF.

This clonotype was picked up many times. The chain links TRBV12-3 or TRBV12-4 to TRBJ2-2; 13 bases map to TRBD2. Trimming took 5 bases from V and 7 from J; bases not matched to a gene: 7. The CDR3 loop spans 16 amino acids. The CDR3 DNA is TGTGCCAGCAGTAAACTAGCGGGAGGGCCATACGGGGAGCTGTTTTTT. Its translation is CASSKLAGGPYGELFF.

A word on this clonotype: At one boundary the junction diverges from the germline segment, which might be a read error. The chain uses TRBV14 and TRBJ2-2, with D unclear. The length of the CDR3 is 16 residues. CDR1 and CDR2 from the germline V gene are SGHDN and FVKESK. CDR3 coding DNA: TGTGCCAGCAGTCCGAATTATAACGCGAACACCCGGGAGCTGTTTTTT. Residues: CASSPNYNANTRELFF. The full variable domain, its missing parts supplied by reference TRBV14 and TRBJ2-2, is EAGVTQFPSHSVIEKGQTVTLRCDPISGHDNLYWYRRVMGKEIKFLLHFVKESKQDESGMPNNRFLAERTGGTYSTLKVQPAELEDSGVYFCASSPNYNANTRELFFGEGSRLTVL.

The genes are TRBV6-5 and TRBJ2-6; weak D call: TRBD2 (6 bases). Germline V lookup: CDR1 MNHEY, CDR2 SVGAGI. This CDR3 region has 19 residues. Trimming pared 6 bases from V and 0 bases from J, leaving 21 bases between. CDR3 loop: CASSLLCREASSGANVLTF. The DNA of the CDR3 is TGTGCCAGCAGCCTCCTGTGCAGGGAGGCCTCCTCTGGGGCCAACGTCCTGACTTTC.

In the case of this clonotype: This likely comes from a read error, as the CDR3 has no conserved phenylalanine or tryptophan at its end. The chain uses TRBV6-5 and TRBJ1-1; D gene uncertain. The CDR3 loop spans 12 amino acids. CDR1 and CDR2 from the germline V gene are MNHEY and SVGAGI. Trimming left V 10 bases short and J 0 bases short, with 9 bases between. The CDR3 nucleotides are TGTGCCAAAAATACAGTGAACACTGAAGCTTTCCTT. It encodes CAKNTVNTEAFL.

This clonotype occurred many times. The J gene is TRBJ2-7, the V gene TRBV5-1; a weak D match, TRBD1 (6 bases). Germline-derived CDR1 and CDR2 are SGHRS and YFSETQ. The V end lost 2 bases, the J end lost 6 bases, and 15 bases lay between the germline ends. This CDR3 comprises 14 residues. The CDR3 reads CASSFWTADFEQYF. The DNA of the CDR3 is TGCGCCAGCAGCTTTTGGACAGCAGATTTCGAGCAGTACTTC. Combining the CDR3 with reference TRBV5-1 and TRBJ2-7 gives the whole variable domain KAGVTQTPRYLIKTRGQQVTLSCSPISGHRSVSWYQQTPGQGLQFLFEYFSETQRNKGNFPGRFSGRQFSNSRSEMNVSTLELGDSALYLCASSFWTADFEQYFGPGTRLTVT.

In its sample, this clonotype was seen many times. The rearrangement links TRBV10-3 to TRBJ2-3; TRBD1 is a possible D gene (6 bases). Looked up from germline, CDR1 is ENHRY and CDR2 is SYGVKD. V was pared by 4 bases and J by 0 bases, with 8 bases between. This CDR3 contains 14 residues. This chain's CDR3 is CAISVGQSTDTQYF. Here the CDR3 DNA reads TGTGCCATCAGTGTTGGACAGAGCACAGATACGCAGTATTTT.

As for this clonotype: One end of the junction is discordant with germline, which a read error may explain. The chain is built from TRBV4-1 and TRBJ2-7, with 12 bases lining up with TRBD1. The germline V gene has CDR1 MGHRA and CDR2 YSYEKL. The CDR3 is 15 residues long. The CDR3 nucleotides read TGCGCCAGCAACCAAGCGGGACAGGGGGCCTATGAGCAGTACTTC. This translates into CASNQAGQGAYEQYF.

The CDR3: CASSLIDTGELFF. CDR3 sequence (DNA): TGTGCCAGCAGTTTAATTGACACCGGGGAGCTGTTTTTT. The rearrangement links TRBV28 to TRBJ2-2; D remains unclear. V gave up 2 bases and J gave up 3 bases, with 4 bases separating them. CDR1 is MDHEN, CDR2 SYDVKM, per germline. CDR3 length: 13 residues.

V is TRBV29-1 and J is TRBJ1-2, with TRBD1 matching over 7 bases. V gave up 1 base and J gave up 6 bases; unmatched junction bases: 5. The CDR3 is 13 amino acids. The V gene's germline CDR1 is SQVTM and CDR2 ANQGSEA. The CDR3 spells CSVEGTGFNGYTF. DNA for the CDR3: TGCAGCGTTGAAGGGACAGGATTCAATGGCTACACCTTC.

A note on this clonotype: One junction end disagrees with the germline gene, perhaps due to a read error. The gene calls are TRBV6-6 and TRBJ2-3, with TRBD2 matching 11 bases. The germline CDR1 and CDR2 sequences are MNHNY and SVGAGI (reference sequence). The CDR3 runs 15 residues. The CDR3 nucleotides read TGTGCCAGCAGTTTAGCGGGGGGGCCCACAGATATGCAGTATTTT. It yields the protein CASSLAGGPTDMQYF.

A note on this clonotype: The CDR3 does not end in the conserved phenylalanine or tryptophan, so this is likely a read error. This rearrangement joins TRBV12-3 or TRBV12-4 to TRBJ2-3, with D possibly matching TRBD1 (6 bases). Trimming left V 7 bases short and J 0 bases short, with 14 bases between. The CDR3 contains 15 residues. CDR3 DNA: TGTGCCAGCATGAGGGACACGCGAAGCACAGATACGCAGTATTAT. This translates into CASMRDTRSTDTQYY.

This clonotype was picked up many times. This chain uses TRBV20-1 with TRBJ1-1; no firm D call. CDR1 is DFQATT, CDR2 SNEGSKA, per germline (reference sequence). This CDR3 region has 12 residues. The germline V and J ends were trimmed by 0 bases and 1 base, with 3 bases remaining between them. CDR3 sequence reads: CSARDPNTEAFF. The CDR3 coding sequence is TGCAGTGCTAGAGACCCGAACACTGAAGCTTTCTTT.

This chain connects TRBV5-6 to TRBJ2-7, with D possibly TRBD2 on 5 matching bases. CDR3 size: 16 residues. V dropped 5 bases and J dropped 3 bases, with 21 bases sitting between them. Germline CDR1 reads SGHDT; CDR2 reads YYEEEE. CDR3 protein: CASSWSPGTGNYEQYF. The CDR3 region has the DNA TGTGCCAGCAGTTGGAGCCCAGGAACGGGGAACTACGAGCAGTACTTC.